This T cell receptor (beta chain) was profiled in a study of OX40 agonist ivuxolimab in advanced cancers. Overall study: Clinicians treated patients with ivuxolimab, an agonistic anti-OX40 (CD134) antibody. Patients with hepatocellular carcinoma, melanoma, renal cell or head and neck cancer made up the dose-escalation patients.

Broader study findings: The study found that CD8+ T cells averaged more expanded clones than CD4+.

This CDR3 region has 14 residues. V trimming: 5 bases; J trimming: 5 bases; junction bases outside the gene matches: 5. The germline CDR1 and CDR2 sequences are MDHEN and SYDVKM. On this clone: Antigen specificity is unknown.

Clones were sequenced by immunoSEQ multiplex PCR, and TCRdb holds only the in-frame ones, with some missing. The data show about 73,000 clones, around nine tenths seen once. This TCR was recovered from an adult with an advanced solid tumor such as melanoma, head and neck, liver or kidney cancer. The V call is TRBV28, the J call TRBJ2-2, with 7 bases lining up with TRBD1. The input for sequencing was CD4+ or CD8+ T cells sorted from blood, taken in a trial of the OX40 agonist ivuxolimab. This CDR3 reads CASSRTGGTGELFF. The CDR3 DNA is TGTGCCAGCAGTCGGACAGGAGGAACCGGGGAGCTGTTTTTT. Complete variable domain (other parts from reference TRBV28 and TRBJ2-2): DVKVTQSSRYLVKRTGEKVFLECVQDMDHENMFWYRQDPGLGLRLIYFSYDVKMKEKGDIPEGYSVSREKKERFSLILESASTNQTSMYLCASSRTGGTGELFFGEGSRLTVL.